This T cell receptor (beta chain) came from a study of post-analysis software for immune sequencing data. Study-level information: Recorded subtypes: relapsing-remitting, secondary progressive, progressive-relapsing; some patients unannotated. Notes on the study in general: Co-batched samples clustered tightly together by F measure. Versus controls, multiple sclerosis patients showed significantly lower diversity (normalized Chao1). Patients had higher frequencies than controls of about five TRBV segments, including TRBV5-6, TRBV5-1 and TRBV20-1.

Concerning this clonotype: The antigen is unknown.

Tagging with unique molecular identifiers was a feature of the TCR beta cDNA libraries. Researchers reported 400,000 to 600,000 cDNA molecules coming from roughly 0.93 to 9.6 million T cells. MiXCR, run by TCRdb on the PCR reads, gives a single entry per CDR3 protein. The data hold 700,000 to 900,000 distinct CDR3 sequences, with 35% to 55% observed a single time. This CDR3 has 17 residues. Looked up from germline, CDR1 is MDHEN and CDR2 is SYDVKM. Germline trimming cut 4 bases from V and 4 bases from J; bases unmatched to any gene: 13. Sequencing was carried out using blood. The TCR was taken from a girl under 18 with multiple sclerosis. The chain has TRBV28 and TRBJ2-7; 10 positions agree with TRBD1. The CDR3 loop is CASSSHGQGVVLYEQYF. The CDR3 DNA is TGTGCCAGCAGTTCCCATGGACAGGGGGTCGTTCTTTACGAGCAGTACTTC.